This T cell receptor beta chain was captured by sequencing in a study of T-cell reconstitution after alpha-beta-depleted transplantation in children. This CDR3 has 15 residues. The germline V gene has CDR1 DFQATT and CDR2 SNEGSKA (reference sequence). Trimming removed 0 bases from V and 0 bases from J; junction bases left unmatched: 4. This sample's TCRbeta library carried unique molecular identifier barcodes. One entry per CDR3 protein results from TCRdb running MiXCR on the PCR reads. The profile covers more than 200,000 distinct CDR3 sequences, with 25% appearing a single time and 2.6% taken by the ten largest. Many counts were recorded for this clonotype.

The genes are TRBV20-1 and TRBJ2-5, with 7 bases lining up with TRBD2. This clonotype was sampled from a girl aged 2 to 10 with Fanconi anemia, due to receive a stem cell transplant. The specimen comprised PBMCs, sampled before TCRalphabeta/CD19-depleted stem cell transplant. The CDR3 nucleotides are TGCAGTGCTAGAGATTGGGCGGGAGACCAAGAGACCCAGTACTTC. This translates into CSARDWAGDQETQYF.